Listed below are T cell receptor beta chains from one sample, sequenced in a study of neurological immune-mediated disorders. TCRdb reprocessed the 5' RACE reads with MiXCR, giving one entry per CDR3 protein. This table has under 85,000 distinct CDR3 sequences, around 14% appearing once. Input material: PBMCs. These TCRs come from a woman aged 45-65 years in good health. Both conserved end residues are part of each CDR3. D genes are given only for firm matches. Clone size is given for some rows only: seen once, a few or many times, or a class if the clone is expanded.

v_call,cdr3_length,d_call,clone_size,j_call,cdr3_nt,cdr3_aa
TRBV7-9,15,TRBD1,many,TRBJ2-5,TGTGCCAGCAGCGGAGGGACAGGGGGACGGGAGACCCAGTACTTC,CASSGGTGGRETQYF
TRBV12-3/TRBV12-4,14,-,many,TRBJ1-3,TGTGCCAGCAGTGCGACAGCCTCTGGAAACACCATATATTTT,CASSATASGNTIYF
TRBV7-7,15,-,many,TRBJ1-4,TGTGCCAGCAGCTTAACAGCTGCAACTAATGAAAAACTGTTTTTT,CASSLTAATNEKLFF
TRBV30,14,-,few,TRBJ1-5,TGTGCCTGGAGTGGTCGGGGAAGCAATCAGCCCCAGCATTTT,CAWSGRGSNQPQHF
TRBV5-1,13,-,many,TRBJ2-5,TGCGCCAGCAGCTTGGCCCCCTCGGCGACCCAGTACTTC,CASSLAPSATQYF
TRBV7-2,15,TRBD2,many,TRBJ2-5,TGTGCCAGCAGCTTAAATGGACTAGGCCCAGAGACCCAGTACTTC,CASSLNGLGPETQYF
TRBV5-1,14,-,many,TRBJ1-2,TGCGCCAGCAGCTTTCTACAGGGCTACTATGGCTACACCTTC,CASSFLQGYYGYTF
TRBV5-1,15,-,many,TRBJ2-2,TGCGCCAGCCTTGCGACAAGTGACACCACCGGGGAGCTGTTTTTT,CASLATSDTTGELFF
TRBV5-1,16,-,many,TRBJ1-5,TGCGCCAGCAGCTTGGAGGCGTTGGGACCGACGGGGCCCCAGCATTTT,CASSLEALGPTGPQHF
TRBV11-2,14,-,many,TRBJ1-4,TGTGCCAGCAGCCCTGGAGGGGTAGGAGAAAAACTGTTTTTT,CASSPGGVGEKLFF
TRBV27,14,-,-,TRBJ2-7,TGTGCCAGCAGTCCCCTGTCGCGGCCTTACGAGCAGTACTTC,CASSPLSRPYEQYF
TRBV10-3,17,-,-,TRBJ2-1,TGTGCCATCAGTGGGGCCTTAACAGGGCAAGCCTACAATGAGCTGTTCTTC,CAISGALTGQAYNELFF
TRBV18,16,TRBD2,many,TRBJ2-1,TGTGCCAGCTCTCCTGGACTAGCGGGGGCAGCAGGTGAGCAGTTCTTC,CASSPGLAGAAGEQFF
TRBV20-1,14,TRBD2,few,TRBJ2-7,TGCAGTGCCAGTAGTCTAGCGGGAAGGAACGAGCAGTACTTC,CSASSLAGRNEQYF
TRBV20-1,14,-,many,TRBJ1-5,TGCAGTGCTAGTAGACAGTCTAGCAATCAGCCCCAGCATTTT,CSASRQSSNQPQHF
TRBV20-1,14,-,many,TRBJ2-2,TGCAGTGCTTTCGGGTTACCTAGGGCCGGGGAGCTGTTTTTT,CSAFGLPRAGELFF
TRBV28,12,-,many,TRBJ1-1,TGTGCCAGCAGTGCGGATTTGAGGGGAGCTTTCTTT,CASSADLRGAFF
TRBV27,17,TRBD2,-,TRBJ2-5,TGTGCCAGCAGTCCAAGGAGACTAGCGGGGGGTATCGAGACCCAGTACTTC,CASSPRRLAGGIETQYF
TRBV5-1,12,-,many,TRBJ2-2,TGCGCCAGCAGCCAGAAACCCGGGGAGCTGTTTTTT,CASSQKPGELFF
TRBV30,16,TRBD1,many,TRBJ2-1,TGTGCCTGGAGGCTGACCAGGGGGAGCTCCTACAATGAGCAGTTCTTC,CAWRLTRGSSYNEQFF
TRBV7-3,14,-,many,TRBJ1-6,TGTGCCAGCAGCATCACGGCGGGTAATTCACCCCTCCACTTT,CASSITAGNSPLHF
TRBV5-1,15,-,few,TRBJ1-2,TGCGCCAGCAGCTTTACACGGGTGTCTCGCTATGGCTACACCTTC,CASSFTRVSRYGYTF
TRBV5-5,17,-,many,TRBJ1-1,TGTGCCAGCAGGCCTGGGACACCTCAACCGATGAACACTGAAGCTTTCTTT,CASRPGTPQPMNTEAFF
TRBV7-2,16,-,-,TRBJ1-5,TGTGCCAGCAGCCTGGTTGGGGGAGTGGGGAATCAGCCCCAGCATTTT,CASSLVGGVGNQPQHF
TRBV5-1,14,-,many,TRBJ2-1,TGCGCCAGCAGCTTGGTAGACAAGTACAATGAGCAGTTCTTC,CASSLVDKYNEQFF
TRBV7-9,14,TRBD2,few,TRBJ2-1,TGTGCCAGCAGCTCGACTAGCGGGAGCAATGAGCAGTTCTTC,CASSSTSGSNEQFF
TRBV9,15,TRBD2,many,TRBJ2-5,TGTGCCAGCAGCGTAGACGCGGGGGGCCAAGAGACCCAGTACTTC,CASSVDAGGQETQYF
TRBV12-3/TRBV12-4,15,-,many,TRBJ2-4,TGTGCCAGCAGTGTCCCCCGGGACACACAAAACATTCAGTACTTC,CASSVPRDTQNIQYF
TRBV14,13,-,many,TRBJ1-6,TGTGCCAGCTCTTCTCAGGGGTATTCACCCCTCCACTTT,CASSSQGYSPLHF
TRBV5-1,17,TRBD2,many,TRBJ2-3,TGCGCCAGCAGCCCGGCGGGACTAGCATCTAGCACAGATACGCAGTATTTT,CASSPAGLASSTDTQYF
TRBV4-2,15,-,many,TRBJ2-3,TGTGCCAGCAGCCCTTTCGGGGGGCAAACAGATACGCAGTATTTT,CASSPFGGQTDTQYF
TRBV29-1,11,-,many,TRBJ2-7,TGCAGCGGTAAGATCTCCTACGAGCAGTACTTC,CSGKISYEQYF
TRBV29-1,15,-,many,TRBJ2-3,TGCAGCGTTGAACTTGGCAGGGTGTTGGCAGATACGCAGTATTTT,CSVELGRVLADTQYF
TRBV14,12,-,many,TRBJ2-1,TGTGCCAGCAGCCAAGATCGACTTAGTCAGTTCTTC,CASSQDRLSQFF
TRBV5-1,14,TRBD1,many,TRBJ1-5,TGCGCCAGCAGCTCCGGGGGACAGAAAGAGCCCCAGCATTTT,CASSSGGQKEPQHF
TRBV10-3,15,TRBD1,many,TRBJ2-7,TGTGCCATCAACCCGGGACAGGCCTCATCCTACGAGCAGTACTTC,CAINPGQASSYEQYF
TRBV5-1,14,-,many,TRBJ1-1,TGCGCCAGCAGCTTGGCCCAACAGGTTACTGAAGCTTTCTTT,CASSLAQQVTEAFF
TRBV5-1,18,TRBD1,many,TRBJ2-7,TGCGCCAGCAGCGTGGGGACAGGATCGATCGGTTTAGTCTACGAGCAGTACTTC,CASSVGTGSIGLVYEQYF
TRBV5-1,19,TRBD2,-,TRBJ2-2,TGCGCCAGCAAAGGTAGACTAGCGGGGGGAGACCCGAACACCGGGGAGCTGTTTTTT,CASKGRLAGGDPNTGELFF
TRBV9,14,TRBD1,many,TRBJ1-2,TGTGCCAGCAGCGTCGGACAGGGCAACTATGGCTACACCTTC,CASSVGQGNYGYTF
TRBV28,16,TRBD1,many,TRBJ2-2,TGTGCCAGCAGTCGTCGACCACAGGGGGCAACCGGGGAGCTGTTTTTT,CASSRRPQGATGELFF
TRBV5-1,14,-,many,TRBJ2-7,TGCGCCAGCAGCTCTAACCCCATTGCCCACGAGCAGTACTTC,CASSSNPIAHEQYF